The clone carrying this T cell receptor (beta chain) was detected a few times. Its antigen is not identified. The entry originates in a study of beta chain features in type 1 diabetes. General study findings and limits: A pattern of fewer insertions and more deletions at VDJ junctions was seen in type 1 diabetes patients. TCRB CDR3 length was moderately but significantly reduced in all four CD4+ subsets of Type 1 diabetes patients. The study notes PCR might favor shorter templates equally in patients and controls.

From germline, CDR1 is SGHTA and CDR2 FQGNSA. This CDR3 spans 13 amino acids. Trimming left V 3 bases short and J 6 bases short, with 11 bases between. The study reverse transcribed the entire isolated RNA, so it sequenced expressed TCRB transcripts. Repertoires were generated with immunoSEQ multiplex PCR, while TCRdb's copy carries only in-frame clones and drops some. Here the sample spans 120,000 to 150,000 clones, approximately 9.8% being singletons. Sequencing used central memory CD4+ T cells from blood. This TCR was sampled from a woman aged 40 to 49 in good health. This chain uses TRBV7-2 with TRBJ1-2; no reliable D call. CDR3 bases: TGTGCCAGCAGCTTTGATAGGCAGGATGGCTACACCTTC. It is translated as CASSFDRQDGYTF.